These T cell receptor beta chains were read from a single sample in a study of cytomegalovirus exposure and HLA in healthy donors. Libraries were prepared by immunoSEQ multiplex PCR; TCRdb keeps only in-frame clonotypes and omits some of them. The sample carries just under 65,000 clones, about four fifths recorded once. The material sequenced was PBMCs. The receptors stem from a woman in her twenties or thirties in good health and CMV-seronegative. Each CDR3 is given with its conserved first and last residue. A D gene is named only where the DNA matches it firmly.

j_gene	d_gene	v_gene	CDR3aa	CDR3nt
TRBJ1-2	-	TRBV6-1	CASSENPGLGYGYTF	TGTGCCAGCAGTGAGAATCCAGGGCTGGGCTATGGCTACACCTTC
TRBJ1-1	-	TRBV5-1	CASSLGLRADTEAFF	TGCGCCAGCAGCTTGGGGTTGAGGGCTGACACTGAAGCTTTCTTT
TRBJ2-5	TRBD2	TRBV29-1	CSVEGRGGRETQYF	TGCAGCGTTGAGGGTCGGGGGGGCCGAGAGACCCAGTACTTC
TRBJ2-7	TRBD1	TRBV2	CASSETGYEQYF	TGTGCCAGCAGCGAGACAGGGTACGAGCAGTACTTC
TRBJ1-1	-	TRBV4-3	CASSQELRWKTEAFF	TGCGCCAGCAGCCAGGAACTGAGGTGGAAAACTGAAGCTTTCTTT
TRBJ1-5	-	TRBV6-5	CASSPFPGQPQHF	TGTGCCAGCAGTCCCTTTCCGGGGCAGCCCCAGCATTTT
TRBJ1-5	TRBD1	TRBV5-1	CATNGTGDNQPQHF	TGCGCCACAAACGGGACAGGGGACAATCAGCCCCAGCATTTT
TRBJ2-5	-	TRBV29-1	CSSRGGGIRETQYF	TGCAGCTCAAGGGGGGGAGGGATTCGGGAGACCCAGTACTTC
TRBJ1-2	TRBD1	TRBV4-2	CASSQVEGAYGYTF	TGTGCCAGCAGCCAAGTTGAGGGGGCCTATGGCTACACCTTC
TRBJ2-1	-	TRBV4-1	CASSQVHGVQGDNEQFF	TGCGCCAGCAGCCAAGTTCATGGGGTCCAGGGCGACAATGAGCAGTTCTTC
TRBJ1-3	-	TRBV5-1	CASSRWAREGEGNTIYF	TGCGCCAGCAGCCGTTGGGCTCGCGAGGGGGAAGGAAACACCATATATTTT